The 23 T cell receptor beta chains reported below all come from one sample, sequenced in a study of blood T cell repertoires in COVID-19 (TCRdb year 2020). The library was produced with the immunoSEQ multiplex PCR assay. As stored in TCRdb, this immuneACCESS dataset retains in-frame rearrangements with V and J assigned. A fraction of the clones does not appear; measured against another copy, unresolved V genes explain less than half of the discrepancy, and the remainder lacks a known reason. The table for this sample lists about 250,000 clones; roughly 87% of them were counted only once. 4.6% of the sample is in the top ten clones. Sequences were obtained from peripheral blood. The receptors were gathered from a woman in her thirties or forties who had recovered from COVID-19.

This chain connects TRBV6-2 or TRBV6-3 to TRBJ2-3; 13 bases are a match to TRBD2. The CDR3 is 18 amino acids. V lost 0 bases and J lost 1; bases outside the gene matches: 4. CDR1 MNHEY and CDR2 SVGEGT come from the germline V gene. CDR3: CASSYSTSGRAGTDTQYF. CDR3 bases: TGTGCCAGCAGTTACTCAACTAGCGGGAGGGCAGGCACAGATACGCAGTATTTT.

V is TRBV27 and J is TRBJ2-7, with 8 bases fitting TRBD2. The CDR3 is made up of 15 amino acids. V shed 2 bases, J shed 4 bases, and the junction held 7 bases outside the gene matches. Germline V gene data show CDR1 as MNHEY and CDR2 as SMNVEV (reference sequence). CDR3 coding DNA: TGTGCCAGCAGTTTAGTTGCGGGGGGATCGTACGAGCAGTACTTC. Its translation is CASSLVAGGSYEQYF.

The V and J genes are TRBV27 and TRBJ2-1; D unclear. Deletions cut 5 bases from V and 6 bases from J, with 14 bases between. The CDR3 is made up of 14 amino acids. Looked up from germline, CDR1 is MNHEY and CDR2 is SMNVEV (reference sequence). CDR3 loop: CASSTTPGSNEQFF. The CDR3 DNA sequence: TGTGCCAGCAGTACGACCCCAGGATCCAATGAGCAGTTCTTC.

The J gene is TRBJ2-7, the V gene TRBV30; D is ambiguous. Between the trimmed V and J ends, which lost 2 bases and 1 base, there was a span of 9 bases. From germline, CDR1 is GTSNPN and CDR2 SVGIG (reference sequence). The CDR3 is 13 residues long. The CDR3 is CAWSTAGSYEQYV. The CDR3 nucleotides read TGTGCCTGGAGTACGGCAGGTTCCTACGAGCAGTACGTC.

The DNA for the CDR3 is TGTGCCAGCAGCCGGACAGGGAACGGAAACACCATATATTTT. Translation: CASSRTGNGNTIYF. The chain joins TRBV5-4 to TRBJ1-3, with 8 bases identical to TRBD1. Germline CDR1 is SGHNT and CDR2 is YYREEE (reference sequence). V shed 4 bases and J 4 bases; nucleotides not matched to a gene: 4. The CDR3 is 14 residues long.

V is TRBV11-3 and J is TRBJ1-5, with a weak D call TRBD1 (6 bases). This CDR3 is 16 amino acids long. Deletions cut 6 bases from V and 7 bases from J, with 22 bases between. Germline V CDR1 and CDR2: SGHNT, YENEEA. For the CDR3, the DNA is TGTGCCAGCAGTCAAGGGGTGGGGGCGCAAAGGCAGCCCCAGCATTTT. This codes for CASSQGVGAQRQPQHF.

The chain has TRBV5-1 and TRBJ2-7; no clear D. The V gene lost 0 bases and the J gene lost 3 bases, with 10 bases spanning the gap. The CDR3 is 14 residues long. Looked up from germline, CDR1 is SGHRS and CDR2 is YFSETQ. The CDR3 coding sequence is TGCGCCAGCAGCTTGGGGTCGCGGCTCTACGAGCAGTACTTC. It specifies CASSLGSRLYEQYF. Looking up the rest from reference TRBV5-1 and TRBJ2-7 gives the full variable domain: KAGVTQTPRYLIKTRGQQVTLSCSPISGHRSVSWYQQTPGQGLQFLFEYFSETQRNKGNFPGRFSGRQFSNSRSEMNVSTLELGDSALYLCASSLGSRLYEQYFGPGTRLTVT.

This clone was found once. The chain is built from TRBV4-3 and TRBJ1-6; D gene unclear. Trimming took off 0 bases at V and 7 bases at J, with 7 bases between the two ends. The germline V gene has CDR1 LGHNA and CDR2 YSLEER. The CDR3 is 14 residues long. CDR3 DNA sequence: TGCGCCAGCAGCCAAGATTCCCTAAATTCACCCCTCCACTTT. This encodes CASSQDSLNSPLHF.

The chain combines TRBV2 with TRBJ2-1, with 9 bases matching TRBD2. Germline lookup yields CDR1 SNHLY and CDR2 FYNNEI. Trimming at V came to 7 bases and at J to 10 bases, leaving 14 bases not matched to a gene. CDR3 length: 15 residues. This chain's CDR3 is CASTGMASGEGEQFF. The CDR3 DNA reads TGTGCCAGCACCGGAATGGCTAGCGGGGAGGGAGAGCAGTTCTTC.

The V and J genes are TRBV6-5 and TRBJ1-1; D might be TRBD1 (5 bases). Per germline, CDR1 MNHEY and CDR2 SVGAGI. The CDR3 is 14 residues long. Deletions cut 0 bases from V and 7 bases from J, with 12 bases between. CDR3 in amino acids: CASSYSGGVSEAFF. CDR3 nucleotide sequence: TGTGCCAGCAGTTACTCCGGGGGGGTCAGTGAAGCTTTCTTT.

This clone has a single count. The rearrangement links TRBV3-1 (or the pseudogene TRBV3-2) to TRBJ2-3; TRBD2 is a possible D gene (6 bases). Per the germline V gene, CDR1 is LGHDT and CDR2 is YNNKEL (reference sequence). Between the trimmed V and J ends, which lost 3 bases and 7 bases, there was a span of 14 bases. CDR3 length: 14 amino acids. The CDR3 DNA sequence: TGTGCCAGCAGCCATGGGACTGCGGCTTATACGCAGTATTTT. Amino acid sequence: CASSHGTAAYTQYF.

V and J are TRBV7-2 and TRBJ1-5; no firm D call. This CDR3 comprises 15 residues. Germline CDR1 SGHTA, CDR2 FQGNSA. V lost 1 base, J lost 0 bases, and 7 bases lay in between. The CDR3 here is CASSLELYSNQPQHF. DNA for the CDR3: TGTGCCAGCAGCTTAGAACTGTATAGCAATCAGCCCCAGCATTTT. The whole variable domain, filled in from reference TRBV7-2 and TRBJ1-5, reads GAGVSQSPSNKVTEKGKDVELRCDPISGHTALYWYRQSLGQGLEFLIYFQGNSAPDKSGLPSDRFSAERTGGSVSTLTIQRTQQEDSAVYLCASSLELYSNQPQHFGDGTRLSIL.

J is TRBJ2-1 and V is TRBV6-2 or TRBV6-3, with TRBD2 matching 9 bases. The CDR3 totals 16 residues. V shed 4 bases, J shed 7 bases, and the junction held 11 bases outside the gene matches. Germline V CDR1 and CDR2: MNHEY, SVGEGT. Here the CDR3 reads CASSSWTAGGFNEQFF. In DNA form, the CDR3 reads TGTGCCAGCAGTTCCTGGACAGCGGGAGGTTTTAATGAGCAGTTCTTC.

The chain is built from TRBV12-3 or TRBV12-4 and TRBJ2-1, with D possibly matching TRBD1 (5 bases). CDR3 length: 12 residues. V was shortened by 5 bases and J by 7 bases, with 9 bases between the two germline ends. The CDR3 DNA sequence: TGTGCCAGCAGTCCAGGGTTAAATGAGCAGTTCTTC. Translation gives CASSPGLNEQFF.

The rearrangement joins TRBV3-1 (or the pseudogene TRBV3-2) to TRBJ2-1; TRBD1 is a possible D gene (6 bases). This CDR3 contains 17 residues. Trimming removed 5 bases at V and 8 bases at J, with 25 bases between. CDR1 is LGHDT, CDR2 YNNKEL, per germline (reference sequence). CDR3 sequence reads: CASSTYNPWDNGDEQFF. CDR3 DNA: TGTGCCAGCAGCACCTACAACCCATGGGACAATGGGGATGAGCAGTTCTTC.

This clone appeared a single time. The V and J genes are TRBV27 and TRBJ2-7; 9 positions agree with TRBD2. The CDR3 covers 15 residues. Unmatched junction bases numbered 6, after V lost 5 bases and J lost 1 base. Germline CDR1 is MNHEY and CDR2 is SMNVEV (reference sequence). This CDR3 reads CASSPAGGLSYEQYV. The CDR3 bases are TGTGCCAGCAGTCCCGCGGGAGGGCTATCCTACGAGCAGTACGTC.

This clone appeared a few times. The genes are TRBV6-2 or TRBV6-3 and TRBJ1-6, with D perhaps matching TRBD1 (6 bases). In germline, CDR1 is MNHEY, CDR2 SVGEGT. There are 13 residues in the CDR3. V lost 4 bases, J lost 11 bases, and 12 bases lay in between. The CDR3 nucleotides are TGTGCCAGCAGTTCGCAACAGGGAACACCCCTCCACTTT. Its translation: CASSSQQGTPLHF.

Only one count was recorded for this clone. The chain combines TRBV19 with TRBJ2-5; tentatively, D is TRBD1 (5 bases). The germline V gene has CDR1 LNHDA and CDR2 SQIVND (reference sequence). V lost 6 bases to trimming and J lost 5 bases, with 19 bases between them. This CDR3 has 15 residues. DNA for the CDR3: TGTGCCAGTAGCCCTGACACTTGGGGCAGGGAGACCCAGTACTTC. Its translation: CASSPDTWGRETQYF.

V usage is TRBV6-6 and J usage is TRBJ2-7, with 16 bases that match TRBD2. CDR1 is MNHNY and CDR2 is SVGAGI in the germline V gene (reference sequence). The CDR3 runs 17 residues. Losses at the gene ends were 5 bases for V and 0 bases for J; bases not matched to a gene: 4. The DNA of the CDR3 is TGTGCCAGCAGTCCGGGACTAGCGGGGGGGCCCTCCTACGAGCAGTACTTC. It codes for CASSPGLAGGPSYEQYF.

This sequence joins TRBV7-8 and TRBJ1-2; TRBD1 matches 7 bases. The ends lost 4 bases at V and 4 bases at J; junction bases unmatched: 6. Germline V gives CDR1 SGHVS, CDR2 FQNEAQ. CDR3 length: 14 amino acids. CDR3 sequence reads: CASSYSRDSYGYTF. CDR3 nucleotide sequence: TGTGCCAGCAGCTATTCGAGGGACAGCTATGGCTACACCTTC.

The V gene is TRBV5-4, the J gene TRBJ2-7; TRBD1 might be the D (5 bases). This CDR3 has 12 amino acids. Germline CDR1 reads SGHNT; CDR2 reads YYREEE (reference sequence). V was clipped by 4 bases and J by 5 bases, with 10 bases between them. CDR3: CASSLDSNEQYV. For the CDR3, the DNA is TGTGCCAGCAGCCTTGACAGTAACGAGCAGTACGTC.

As concerns this clone: Distinct nucleotide sequences in the sample also encode this CDR3. J is TRBJ1-5 and V is TRBV28, with 12 positions matching TRBD1. This CDR3 spans 15 amino acids. Trimming removed 3 bases from V and 5 bases from J; junction bases left unmatched: 2. Germline CDR1 and CDR2: MDHEN and SYDVKM. CDR3 DNA sequence: TGTGCCAGCAGTTTGGGACAGGGGGCTTATCAGCCCCAGCATTTT. It yields the protein CASSLGQGAYQPQHF. The whole variable domain, remainder taken from reference TRBV28 and TRBJ1-5, is DVKVTQSSRYLVKRTGEKVFLECVQDMDHENMFWYRQDPGLGLRLIYFSYDVKMKEKGDIPEGYSVSREKKERFSLILESASTNQTSMYLCASSLGQGAYQPQHFGDGTRLSIL.

The chain employs TRBV3-1 (or the pseudogene TRBV3-2) and TRBJ2-1, with 8 bases identical to TRBD1. CDR1 and CDR2 from the germline V gene are LGHDT and YNNKEL (reference sequence). The junction had 7 bases not matched to a gene; V was cut back by 6 bases and J by 3 bases. This CDR3 comprises 15 residues. As DNA, the CDR3 is TGTGCCAGCAGAGAGGACAGGGAAGGCTACAATGAGCAGTTCTTC. This codes for CASREDREGYNEQFF.